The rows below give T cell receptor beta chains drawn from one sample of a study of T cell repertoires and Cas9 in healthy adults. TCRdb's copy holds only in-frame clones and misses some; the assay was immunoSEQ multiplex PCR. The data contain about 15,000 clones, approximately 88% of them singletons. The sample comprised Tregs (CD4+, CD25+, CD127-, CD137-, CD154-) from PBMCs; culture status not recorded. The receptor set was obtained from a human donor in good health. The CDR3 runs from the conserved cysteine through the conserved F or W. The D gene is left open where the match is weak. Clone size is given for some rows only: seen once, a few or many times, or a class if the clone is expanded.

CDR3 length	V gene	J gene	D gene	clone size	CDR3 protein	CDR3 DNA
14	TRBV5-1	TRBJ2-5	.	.	CASSPGVYQETQYF	TGCGCCAGCAGCCCGGGGGTGTACCAAGAGACCCAGTACTTC
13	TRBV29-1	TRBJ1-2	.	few	CSAEGQTNYGYTF	TGCAGCGCCGAAGGACAGACTAACTATGGCTACACCTTC
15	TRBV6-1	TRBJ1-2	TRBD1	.	CASSPSGTGSYGYTF	TGTGCCAGCAGTCCCTCCGGGACAGGATCATATGGCTACACCTTC
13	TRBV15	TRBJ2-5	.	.	CATSVQASGTQYF	TGTGCCACCAGCGTCCAAGCCTCGGGGACCCAGTACTTC
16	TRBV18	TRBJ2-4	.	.	CASSPGAVGAKNIQYF	TGTGCCAGCTCCCCGGGAGCAGTTGGAGCCAAAAACATTCAGTACTTC
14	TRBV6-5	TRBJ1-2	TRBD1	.	CASRPDRLRDGYTF	TGTGCCAGCAGACCGGACAGGCTACGGGATGGCTACACCTTC
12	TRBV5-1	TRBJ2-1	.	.	CASISIGDEQFF	TGCGCCAGCATTTCAATCGGTGATGAGCAGTTCTTC
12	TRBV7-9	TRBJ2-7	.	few	CASSSGGNEQYF	TGTGCCAGCAGCTCAGGGGGGAACGAGCAGTACTTC
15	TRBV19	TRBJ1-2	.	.	CASSTRAEMWDGYTF	TGTGCCAGTAGTACCCGGGCCGAAATGTGGGATGGCTACACCTTC
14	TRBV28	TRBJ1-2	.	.	CASSFPGRNYGYTF	TGTGCCAGCAGTTTTCCTGGCAGAAACTATGGCTACACCTTC
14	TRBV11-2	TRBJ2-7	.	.	CASRRGGGTYEQYF	TGTGCCAGCAGGCGGGGAGGGGGAACCTACGAGCAGTACTTC
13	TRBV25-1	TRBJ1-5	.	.	CASNGEGNQPQHF	TGTGCCAGCAACGGGGAGGGGAATCAGCCCCAGCATTTT
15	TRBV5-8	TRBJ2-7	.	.	CASSADPRVYGEQYF	TGTGCCAGCAGCGCGGACCCCAGGGTCTATGGGGAGCAGTACTTC
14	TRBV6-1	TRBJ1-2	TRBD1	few	CASSEGGTAYGYTF	TGTGCCAGCAGTGAAGGAGGGACAGCCTATGGCTACACCTTC
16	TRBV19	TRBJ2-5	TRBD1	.	CASSHRTGFSWETQYF	TGTGCCAGTAGTCATCGGACAGGGTTTTCGTGGGAGACCCAGTACTTC
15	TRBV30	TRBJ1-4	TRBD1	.	CAWSVRTGGVEKLFF	TGTGCCTGGAGTGTACGGACAGGGGGCGTTGAAAAACTGTTTTTT
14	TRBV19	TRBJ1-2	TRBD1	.	CASSLDRGDYGYTF	TGTGCCAGTAGTCTGGACAGGGGGGACTATGGCTACACCTTC
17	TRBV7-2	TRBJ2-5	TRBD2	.	CASSSSGATPIQETQYF	TGTGCCAGCAGCTCTAGCGGGGCTACACCAATACAAGAGACCCAGTACTTC
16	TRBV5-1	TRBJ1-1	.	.	CASSSQPGRAVTEAFF	TGCGCCAGCAGCTCACAACCGGGCAGGGCTGTCACTGAAGCTTTCTTT
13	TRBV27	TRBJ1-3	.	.	CASSLRPGNTIYF	TGTGCCAGCAGTTTACGGCCTGGAAACACCATATATTTT
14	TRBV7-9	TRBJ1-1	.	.	CASSLSAWNTEAFF	TGTGCCAGCAGCTTATCTGCCTGGAACACTGAAGCTTTCTTT
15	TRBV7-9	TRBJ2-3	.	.	CASSFRGTGTDTQYF	TGTGCCAGCAGCTTCAGGGGTACGGGCACAGATACGCAGTATTTT
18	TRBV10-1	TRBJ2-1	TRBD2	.	CASSDQGWRGGSYNEQFF	TGCGCCAGCAGTGACCAGGGTTGGCGGGGGGGCTCCTACAATGAGCAGTTCTTC
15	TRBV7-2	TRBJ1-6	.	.	CASSLASGRNSPLHF	TGTGCCAGCAGCTTAGCGTCCGGCCGTAATTCACCCCTCCACTTT
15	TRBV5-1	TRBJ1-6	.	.	CASSLVGFLSSPLHF	TGCGCCAGCAGCTTGGTTGGATTTCTGAGTTCACCCCTCCACTTT
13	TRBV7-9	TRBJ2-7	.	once	CASSPSTGTEQYF	TGTGCCAGCAGCCCTTCCACAGGGACCGAGCAGTACTTC
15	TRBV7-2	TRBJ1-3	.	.	CASSLQQGSGNTIYF	TGTGCCAGCAGCTTGCAACAGGGCTCTGGAAACACCATATATTTT
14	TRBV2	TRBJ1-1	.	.	CASSRGRAGTEAFF	TGTGCCAGCAGTAGGGGCCGGGCGGGCACTGAAGCTTTCTTT
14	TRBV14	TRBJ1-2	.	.	CASSHRLRNYGYTF	TGTGCCAGCAGCCATAGACTGAGAAACTATGGCTACACCTTC
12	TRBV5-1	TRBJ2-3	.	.	CASSVPGDTQYF	TGCGCCAGCAGCGTACCAGGTGATACGCAGTATTTT
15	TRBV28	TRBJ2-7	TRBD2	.	CASTLSGGRSYEQYF	TGTGCCAGCACCCTGAGCGGGGGGCGCTCCTACGAGCAGTACTTC
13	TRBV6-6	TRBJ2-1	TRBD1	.	CASTEIPQGEQFF	TGTGCCAGCACCGAAATCCCACAGGGGGAGCAGTTCTTC
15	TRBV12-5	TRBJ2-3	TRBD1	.	CASGLGGTVADTQYF	TGTGCTAGTGGTTTGGGAGGGACAGTAGCAGATACGCAGTATTTT
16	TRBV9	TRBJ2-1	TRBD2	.	CASSVGGSGGHEGQFF	TGTGCCAGCAGCGTAGGTGGCAGCGGGGGGCACGAAGGGCAGTTCTTC
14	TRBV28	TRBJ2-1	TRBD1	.	CASSIRGSYNEQFF	TGTGCCAGCAGTATCAGGGGGTCATACAATGAGCAGTTCTTC
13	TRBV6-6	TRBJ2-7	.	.	CASTDAERYEQYF	TGTGCCAGCACCGACGCTGAGAGGTACGAGCAGTACTTC
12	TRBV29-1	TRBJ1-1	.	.	CSVEDWNTEAFF	TGCAGCGTCGAAGACTGGAACACTGAAGCTTTCTTT
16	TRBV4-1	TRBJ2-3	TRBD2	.	CASSQKYSGGAATQYF	TGCGCCAGCAGCCAAAAGTACAGCGGGGGGGCAGCTACGCAGTATTTT
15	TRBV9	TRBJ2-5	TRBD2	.	CASSVHSGGGETQYF	TGTGCCAGCAGCGTGCATAGCGGGGGTGGAGAGACCCAGTACTTC
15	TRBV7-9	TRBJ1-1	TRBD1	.	CASSLAGGDNTEAFF	TGTGCCAGCAGCTTAGCAGGGGGCGATAACACTGAAGCTTTCTTT
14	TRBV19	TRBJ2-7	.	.	CASSIRDGSYEQYF	TGTGCCAGTAGTATCCGGGACGGCTCCTACGAGCAGTACTTC
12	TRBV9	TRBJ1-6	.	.	CASSRGNSPLHF	TGTGCCAGCAGCCGTGGAAATTCACCCCTCCACTTT
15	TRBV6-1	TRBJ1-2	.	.	CASRPDLRGYYGYTF	TGTGCCAGCAGGCCGGATTTAAGGGGTTACTATGGCTACACCTTC
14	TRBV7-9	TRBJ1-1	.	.	CASSLRGAPTEAFF	TGTGCCAGCAGCTTGCGGGGGGCGCCGACTGAAGCTTTCTTT
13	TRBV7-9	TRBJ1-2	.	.	CASTPGGRVGYTF	TGTGCCAGCACTCCGGGAGGGCGTGTAGGCTACACCTTC
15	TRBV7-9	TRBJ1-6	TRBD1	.	CASSLVQGDNSPLHF	TGTGCCAGCAGCTTAGTACAGGGGGATAATTCACCCCTCCACTTT